Following are 28 T cell receptor beta chains from one sample sequenced in a study of cytomegalovirus exposure and HLA in healthy donors. Generated by immunoSEQ multiplex PCR, the TCRdb table keeps only in-frame clones and is missing some. The table includes 100,000 to 120,000 clones, under 85% detected once. Sample: PBMCs. Source of these receptors: a woman between 18 and 29 years old in good health and CMV-seronegative.

The chain combines TRBV27 with TRBJ2-2, with D unclear. The CDR3 consists of 15 residues. Per germline, CDR1 MNHEY and CDR2 SMNVEV (reference sequence). Trimming removed 3 bases from V and 0 bases from J, with 8 bases in between. The CDR3 reads CASSLETPNTGELFF. CDR3 sequence (DNA): TGTGCCAGCAGTTTGGAGACTCCGAACACCGGGGAGCTGTTTTTT.

The V and J genes are TRBV5-1 and TRBJ2-7; the match to TRBD1 covers 11 bases. CDR3 length equals 17 residues. The germline CDR1 and CDR2 sequences are SGHRS and YFSETQ. The junction had 9 bases not matched to a gene; V was cut back by 4 bases and J by 0 bases. CDR3 loop: CASSLGGGQGASYEQYF. CDR3 sequence (DNA): TGCGCCAGCAGCCTCGGGGGAGGACAGGGGGCCTCCTACGAGCAGTACTTC.

This clone has just one count. The CDR3 here is CASSRGGQNSGNTIYF. CDR3 in DNA: TGTGCCAGCAGCCGAGGGGGACAGAACTCTGGAAACACCATATATTTT. V and J are TRBV28 and TRBJ1-3; TRBD1 agrees at 7 bases. The CDR3 covers 16 residues. CDR1 is MDHEN and CDR2 is SYDVKM in the germline V gene. The ends lost 6 bases at V and 0 bases at J; junction bases unmatched: 8.

The rearrangement uses TRBV6-5 and TRBJ1-1, with D perhaps matching TRBD1 (6 bases). The CDR3 sequence is 16 residues long. Deletions cut 2 bases from V and 6 bases from J, with 19 bases between. Germline V gives CDR1 MNHEY, CDR2 SVGAGI. The CDR3 DNA follows: TGTGCCAGCAGTTACGGCGGGGGGCTTGAATTGGCTGAAGCTTTCTTT. Its protein is CASSYGGGLELAEAFF.

The chain recombines TRBV19 with TRBJ1-5, with 8 bases lining up with TRBD1. Germline V lookup: CDR1 LNHDA, CDR2 SQIVND (reference sequence). V lost 6 bases, J lost 5 bases, and 9 bases stayed unmatched. CDR3 length: 15 amino acids. The CDR3 DNA reads as TGTGCCAGTAGACAGCTGGACAGGGATTATCAGCCCCAGCATTTT. Translated: CASRQLDRDYQPQHF.

V usage is TRBV11-2 and J usage is TRBJ2-2, with 10 bases aligning to TRBD1. Unmatched junction bases numbered 10, after V lost 5 bases and J lost 7 bases. Germline values: CDR1 SGHAT, CDR2 FQNNGV. This CDR3 region has 16 residues. This CDR3 is CASSHPGQGWGGELFF. The CDR3 bases are TGTGCCAGCAGCCACCCGGGACAGGGGTGGGGCGGGGAGCTGTTTTTT.

This chain links TRBV7-6 with TRBJ1-2, with TRBD1 matching 10 bases. Losses at the gene ends were 5 bases for V and 4 bases for J; bases not matched to a gene: 7. The CDR3 runs to 15 residues. Germline assignment: CDR1 SGHVS and CDR2 FNYEAQ. The CDR3 DNA sequence: TGTGCCAGCAGCCGGGGGACAGGGGCGTCCTATGGCTACACCTTC. It encodes CASSRGTGASYGYTF.

The chain couples TRBV27 to TRBJ2-1, with D perhaps TRBD1 (5 bases). CDR3 length: 14 amino acids. Germline CDR1 MNHEY, CDR2 SMNVEV (reference sequence). V gave up 5 bases and J gave up 5 bases, with 13 bases separating them. The CDR3 reads CASSRTTENNEQFF. The CDR3 region has the DNA TGTGCCAGCAGTCGTACGACAGAAAACAATGAGCAGTTCTTC.

The rearrangement uses TRBV27 and TRBJ2-1, with a weak D call TRBD1 (5 bases). In germline, CDR1 is MNHEY, CDR2 SMNVEV (reference sequence). The CDR3 has 13 residues. V dropped 5 bases and J dropped 8 bases, with 13 bases sitting between them. The CDR3 loop is CASSRAGIDEQFF. For the CDR3, the DNA is TGTGCCAGCAGTCGCGCAGGGATCGATGAGCAGTTCTTC.

The genes are TRBV6-1 and TRBJ2-7; 7 nucleotides match TRBD1. Trimming cost V 7 bases and J 0 bases; bases outside gene matches: 6. Germline V lookup: CDR1 MNHNS, CDR2 SASEGT. This CDR3 spans 14 amino acids. The CDR3 nucleotides read TGTGCCAGCAAAGGGGACAGAAGCTCCTACGAGCAGTACTTC. Its translation: CASKGDRSSYEQYF.

In this sample, this clone turned up once. V gene TRBV27 combines with J gene TRBJ2-7; 9 bases align to TRBD2. Germline V gives CDR1 MNHEY, CDR2 SMNVEV (reference sequence). CDR3 length: 15 residues. Losses at the gene ends were 4 bases for V and 2 bases for J; bases not matched to a gene: 6. CDR3 sequence reads: CASSSRGGQTYEQYF. CDR3 sequence (DNA): TGTGCCAGCAGTTCGCGGGGGGGGCAGACCTACGAGCAGTACTTC.

In this sample, this clone turned up a few times. The chain uses TRBV6-5 and TRBJ2-7; a weak D match, TRBD1 (6 bases). The germline V gene encodes CDR1 MNHEY and CDR2 SVGAGI. CDR3 length: 15 amino acids. V lost 0 bases, J lost 3 bases, and 12 bases lay in between. CDR3 coding DNA: TGTGCCAGCAGTTACTCTTTTGACAGGCGCTACGAGCAGTACTTC. It is translated as CASSYSFDRRYEQYF.

The CDR3 nucleotides read TGTGCCTGGAGCCCCGTAGAGGCCGCAACCGGAGGCTACACCTTC. This gives the protein CAWSPVEAATGGYTF. This chain uses TRBV30 with TRBJ1-2; no firm D call. Trimming cost V 3 bases and J 8 bases, with 22 bases left between them. CDR1 GTSNPN and CDR2 SVGIG come from the germline V gene (reference sequence). The CDR3 sequence is 15 residues long.

The chain combines TRBV13 with TRBJ2-1; 7 bases match TRBD2. Germline V gene data show CDR1 as PRHDT and CDR2 as FYEKMQ (reference sequence). V gave up 3 bases and J gave up 1 base; unmatched junction bases: 6. There are 16 residues in the CDR3. The CDR3 DNA sequence: TGTGCCAGCAGCTTCCTAAGAGCGGGGTCCTACAATGAGCAGTTCTTC. Its translation is CASSFLRAGSYNEQFF.

The CDR3 nucleotides are TGTGCCAGCAGCCTCTCGCCCGGGACAACCTACGAGCAGTACTTC. This gives the protein CASSLSPGTTYEQYF. The V gene is TRBV28, the J gene TRBJ2-7; D possibly corresponds to TRBD1 (6 bases). The CDR3 is 15 residues long. In germline, CDR1 is MDHEN, CDR2 SYDVKM. V was pared by 6 bases and J by 2 bases, with 17 bases between. The whole variable domain, filled in from reference TRBV28 and TRBJ2-7, reads DVKVTQSSRYLVKRTGEKVFLECVQDMDHENMFWYRQDPGLGLRLIYFSYDVKMKEKGDIPEGYSVSREKKERFSLILESASTNQTSMYLCASSLSPGTTYEQYFGPGTRLTVT.

The genes are TRBV27 and TRBJ1-6, with 7 bases that match TRBD1. The CDR3 consists of 13 residues. The J segment lost 10 bases and the V segment lost 5 bases, leaving 5 bases of the junction unmatched. From germline, CDR1 is MNHEY and CDR2 SMNVEV (reference sequence). CDR3 sequence: CASSVRQGSPLHF. The CDR3, as DNA: TGTGCCAGCAGTGTTAGACAGGGCTCACCCCTCCACTTT.

The chain joins TRBV27 to TRBJ2-7, with D tentatively TRBD2 (6 bases). Germline CDR1 and CDR2: MNHEY and SMNVEV (reference sequence). The CDR3 is 15 amino acids. Deletions cut 3 bases from V and 2 bases from J, with 14 bases between. The CDR3 loop reads CASSFYGGNPYEQYF. CDR3 nucleotides: TGTGCCAGCAGTTTTTACGGGGGAAATCCCTACGAGCAGTACTTC.

V is TRBV19 and J is TRBJ2-7, with 7 nucleotides matching TRBD2. The CDR3 contains 13 residues. Germline values: CDR1 LNHDA, CDR2 SQIVND (reference sequence). J was trimmed by 3 bases and V by 9 bases; bases with no gene match: 8. In nucleotides, the CDR3 is TGTGCCAGCGCAGACCGGGACTACTACGAGCAGTACTTC. Its translation is CASADRDYYEQYF.

The rearrangement links TRBV2 to TRBJ2-5, with D possibly matching TRBD2 (5 bases). With 6 bases removed from V and 4 bases from J, the gap between germline ends came to 9 bases. The CDR3 sequence is 12 residues long. Per the germline V gene, CDR1 is SNHLY and CDR2 is FYNNEI. CDR3 in DNA: TGTGCCAGCAGAGAGGGCCCAGAGACCCAGTACTTC. The encoded protein is CASREGPETQYF.

In this sample, this clone turned up once. This chain links TRBV6-1 with TRBJ1-2; D is possibly TRBD1 (5 bases). The V and J ends lost 7 bases and 5 bases respectively, with 11 bases between them. The CDR3 length is 12 residues. Germline V gene lookup returns CDR1 MNHNS and CDR2 SASEGT. This CDR3 reads CASNRDFYGYTF. The CDR3 DNA reads TGTGCCAGCAACCGGGACTTTTATGGCTACACCTTC.

The chain combines TRBV6-4 with TRBJ2-7; the match to TRBD1 covers 8 bases. Looked up from germline, CDR1 is MRHNA and CDR2 is SNTAGT. The CDR3 runs 14 residues. V lost 10 bases to trimming and J lost 2 bases; unmatched junction nucleotides: 10. In nucleotides, the CDR3 is TGTGCCACCGACCGGGACAGGCGACCCTACGAGCAGTACTTC. Translating it yields CATDRDRRPYEQYF.

The chain employs TRBV19 and TRBJ1-5; D not certain. V shed 4 bases and J shed 4 bases, with 17 bases lying between them. Germline loops: CDR1 LNHDA, CDR2 SQIVND (reference sequence). The CDR3 extends over 16 amino acids. The CDR3 DNA follows: TGTGCCAGTAGTAGAAGGCAACAGTCAACTAATCAGCCCCAGCATTTT. This gives the protein CASSRRQQSTNQPQHF.

This sequence joins TRBV30 and TRBJ2-7; D not resolved. The V and J ends lost 3 bases and 3 bases respectively, with 6 bases between them. Germline V gene sequence: CDR1 GTSNPN, CDR2 SVGIG (reference sequence). This CDR3 comprises 11 residues. DNA of the CDR3: TGTGCCTGGAGATTCCGCTACGAGCAGTACTTC. Its translation: CAWRFRYEQYF. The full variable domain, with the rest looked up from reference TRBV30 and TRBJ2-7, is SQTIHQWPATLVQPVGSPLSLECTVEGTSNPNLYWYRQAAGRGLQLLFYSVGIGQISSEVPQNLSASRPQDRQFILSSKKLLLSDSGFYLCAWRFRYEQYFGPGTRLTVT.

This chain connects TRBV5-1 to TRBJ1-2, with TRBD1 matching 7 bases. The ends lost 4 bases at V and 4 bases at J; junction bases unmatched: 13. Germline CDR1 reads SGHRS; CDR2 reads YFSETQ. The CDR3 runs 16 residues. CDR3 sequence (DNA): TGCGCCAGCAGCCTCGGGGACAGTACCCGATCCTATGGCTACACCTTC. Amino acids: CASSLGDSTRSYGYTF.

This clone was detected only once. V gene TRBV2 combines with J gene TRBJ2-1; 13 positions match TRBD2. The CDR3 is 16 amino acids. Losses at the gene ends were 6 bases for V and 10 bases for J; bases not matched to a gene: 12. Looked up from germline, CDR1 is SNHLY and CDR2 is FYNNEI. The CDR3: CASRAPTSGGASEQFF. As DNA, the CDR3 is TGTGCCAGCAGGGCCCCCACTAGCGGGGGGGCATCAGAGCAGTTCTTC.

The CDR3 nucleotides are TGCGCCAGCAGCCCACAAAATCCGGGACAGGGTAACTATGGCTACACCTTC. This encodes CASSPQNPGQGNYGYTF. V is TRBV5-1 and J is TRBJ1-2; TRBD1 aligns across 9 bases. Germline CDR1 is SGHRS and CDR2 is YFSETQ. V gave up 4 bases and J gave up 1 base; unmatched junction bases: 11. The CDR3 runs 17 residues.

The chain is built from TRBV20-1 and TRBJ1-2; D is unclear. Per the germline V gene, CDR1 is DFQATT and CDR2 is SNEGSKA (reference sequence). The CDR3 is 11 amino acids. V was shortened by 7 bases and J by 6 bases, with 12 bases between the two germline ends. CDR3 sequence: CSGERTDGYTF. In nucleotides, the CDR3 is TGCAGTGGAGAGCGAACCGATGGCTACACCTTC.

This chain connects TRBV15 to TRBJ2-2, with D hard to call. This CDR3 has 14 residues. V lost 5 bases, J lost 7 bases, and 14 bases lay in between. CDR1 and CDR2 from the germline V gene are LNHNV and YYDKDF (reference sequence). The CDR3 reads CATSGQTSIGELFF. CDR3 nucleotide sequence: TGTGCCACCAGCGGCCAGACTTCGATCGGGGAGCTGTTTTTT.